This T cell receptor beta chain emerged from a study of cytomegalovirus exposure and HLA in healthy donors. V lost 6 bases and J lost 1, with 9 bases in between. The CDR3 has 13 residues. CDR1 and CDR2 from the germline V gene are SNHLY and FYNNEI. A multiplex PCR was run with 60 Vbeta primers and 13 Jbeta primers. Produced via immunoSEQ multiplex PCR; TCRdb's table is partial and in-frame only. The sample contains around 120,000 clones, about 71% of which appear only once. The sequence was collected from a woman aged 55 to 70 in good health and CMV-seropositive. The chain recombines TRBV2 with TRBJ1-1, with D perhaps TRBD1 (5 bases). Sample: PBMCs. In nucleotides, the CDR3 is TGTGCCAGCAGGGAGACAGAGAACACTGAAGCTTTCTTT. Translated: CASRETENTEAFF.